A single sample gave rise to the 29 T cell receptor beta chains below, sequenced in a study of blood T cell repertoires in COVID-19. Method: immunoSEQ multiplex PCR; TCRdb's copy keeps in-frame clones and lacks some. The sample lists around 340,000 clones, about nine tenths occurring once. Sequenced sample: PBMCs or T cells enriched from blood (not recorded which). Receptor source: a woman aged 25 to 39 who had been exposed to COVID-19.

The chain combines TRBV5-8 with TRBJ2-5; 7 nucleotides align to TRBD1. The CDR3 totals 16 residues. Trimming cost V 5 bases and J 0 bases; bases outside gene matches: 10. Germline V gives CDR1 SGHTS, CDR2 YDEGEE. The CDR3 DNA reads TGTGCCAGCAGAAACTTGACAGGGAGCCACCAAGAGACCCAGTACTTC. Its translation: CASRNLTGSHQETQYF.

This chain links TRBV2 with TRBJ1-4, with no clear D. Germline V CDR1 and CDR2: SNHLY, FYNNEI. V shed 4 bases and J shed 0 bases, with 9 bases lying between them. The CDR3 length is 15 residues. The CDR3 bases are TGTGCCAGCAGTGCCAAACAGCCAACTAATGAAAAACTGTTTTTT. It translates to CASSAKQPTNEKLFF.

The chain has TRBV29-1 and TRBJ2-7, with D perhaps matching TRBD2 (7 bases). V lost 4 bases, J lost 7 bases, and 17 bases lay in between. CDR1 and CDR2 from the germline V gene are SQVTM and ANQGSEA. The CDR3 runs to 13 residues. CDR3: CSVASRGAGEQYF. The DNA for the CDR3 is TGCAGCGTTGCCTCTCGGGGGGCAGGGGAGCAGTACTTC.

The gene calls are TRBV11-2 and TRBJ1-5; 7 nucleotides align to TRBD1. The CDR3 contains 15 residues. Germline values: CDR1 SGHAT, CDR2 FQNNGV. Trimming removed 0 bases from V and 5 bases from J; junction bases left unmatched: 4. The CDR3 DNA sequence: TGTGCCAGCAGCTTAGAAACAGGGGCGGATCAGCCCCAGCATTTT. It yields the protein CASSLETGADQPQHF.

The chain is built from TRBV6-5 and TRBJ2-5, with TRBD2 matching over 8 bases. The CDR3 loop spans 16 amino acids. V lost 2 bases and J lost 0; bases outside the gene matches: 5. Germline V gene data show CDR1 as MNHEY and CDR2 as SVGAGI. This CDR3 reads CASSYIAGRYQETQYF. The DNA of the CDR3 is TGTGCCAGCAGTTACATAGCGGGACGGTACCAAGAGACCCAGTACTTC.

This clone was counted between two and nine times. The V call is TRBV30, the J call TRBJ2-7; possible D gene TRBD1, 5 bases. V lost 3 bases and J lost 6, with 9 bases in between. Germline V gene data show CDR1 as GTSNPN and CDR2 as SVGIG (reference sequence). The CDR3 sequence is 11 residues long. The CDR3 loop is CAWSRTSEQYF. The DNA for the CDR3 is TGTGCCTGGAGCAGGACATCCGAGCAGTACTTC.

This clone was observed once. The chain carries TRBV3-1 (or the pseudogene TRBV3-2) and TRBJ1-2, with no clear D. V lost 3 bases, J lost 5 bases, and 13 bases lay in between. CDR1 is LGHDT, CDR2 YNNKEL, per germline (reference sequence). CDR3 length: 14 residues. The CDR3: CASSHLWREYGYTF. CDR3 nucleotide sequence: TGTGCCAGCAGCCACCTTTGGAGGGAATATGGCTACACCTTC.

The chain recombines TRBV5-4 with TRBJ2-1; the match to TRBD2 covers 10 bases. This CDR3 has 18 amino acids. After removal of 4 bases from V and 7 bases from J, the junction contained 17 bases not matched to a gene. From germline, CDR1 is SGHNT and CDR2 YYREEE (reference sequence). The CDR3 sequence is CASSLTQRSGRAENEQFF. The CDR3 DNA follows: TGTGCCAGCAGCCTCACCCAGAGGAGCGGGAGGGCCGAGAATGAGCAGTTCTTC.

The rearrangement uses TRBV11-2 and TRBJ2-7, with D tentatively TRBD2 (6 bases). The CDR3 sequence is 15 residues long. Looked up from germline, CDR1 is SGHAT and CDR2 is FQNNGV. V was clipped by 2 bases and J by 7 bases, with 18 bases between them. In DNA form, the CDR3 reads TGTGCCAGCAGCTTAAAGAGACTAGAAGGCGTGGAGCAGTACTTC. Translation: CASSLKRLEGVEQYF.

J is TRBJ1-4 and V is TRBV7-9; the D gene is possibly TRBD1 (5 bases). The ends were cut back, 6 bases at V and 8 bases at J, with 13 bases in the middle. Per germline, CDR1 SEHNR and CDR2 FQNEAQ (reference sequence). The CDR3 totals 13 residues. The chain's CDR3 is CASSLGTREKLFF. In nucleotides, the CDR3 is TGTGCCAGCAGTTTGGGGACTCGGGAAAAACTGTTTTTT.

The CDR3: CASSWDRGGGELFF. CDR3 in DNA: TGTGCCAGCAGTTGGGACAGGGGGGGCGGGGAGCTGTTTTTT. The chain carries TRBV27 and TRBJ2-2; 11 bases map to TRBD1. Germline-derived CDR1 and CDR2 are MNHEY and SMNVEV (reference sequence). This CDR3 comprises 14 residues. The junction had 2 bases not matched to a gene; V was cut back by 4 bases and J by 7 bases.

The chain joins TRBV5-6 to TRBJ1-1; TRBD1 matches at 7 bases. Trimming removed 3 bases from V and 0 bases from J; junction bases left unmatched: 2. CDR1 SGHDT and CDR2 YYEEEE come from the germline V gene. This CDR3 region has 14 residues. The DNA for the CDR3 is TGTGCCAGCAGCTCCGACAGGGTGAACACTGAAGCTTTCTTT. Translation: CASSSDRVNTEAFF.

V usage is TRBV24-1 and J usage is TRBJ2-2; TRBD1 agrees at 7 bases. Germline V gene data show CDR1 as KGHDR and CDR2 as SFDVKD. Germline trimming cut 3 bases from V and 2 bases from J; bases unmatched to any gene: 5. The CDR3 length is 16 residues. The CDR3, as DNA: TGTGCCACCAGTGATACGACAGGGCGAAACACCGGGGAGCTGTTTTTT. Protein: CATSDTTGRNTGELFF.

V usage is TRBV18 and J usage is TRBJ2-5; tentative D call: TRBD2 (5 bases). The length of the CDR3 is 13 residues. The germline V gene encodes CDR1 KGHSH and CDR2 LQKENI. The V end lost 6 bases, the J end lost 5 bases, and 13 bases lay between the germline ends. The CDR3 reads CASSPARAETQYF. DNA for the CDR3: TGTGCCAGCTCTCCAGCGAGGGCGGAGACCCAGTACTTC. Combining the CDR3 with reference TRBV18 and TRBJ2-5 gives the whole variable domain NAGVMQNPRHLVRRRGQEARLRCSPMKGHSHVYWYRQLPEEGLKFMVYLQKENIIDESGMPKERFSAEFPKEGPSILRIQQVVRGDSAAYFCASSPARAETQYFGPGTRLLVL.

A note on this clone: Other DNA sequences within the sample encode an identical CDR3. The gene calls are TRBV10-3 and TRBJ2-1; D may be TRBD2 (6 bases). V shed 0 bases and J shed 1 base, with 7 bases lying between them. Germline lookup yields CDR1 ENHRY and CDR2 SYGVKD. The CDR3 is made up of 15 amino acids. CDR3 amino acids: CAISESGGSYNEQFF. The CDR3 DNA is TGTGCCATCAGTGAGTCCGGGGGATCCTACAATGAGCAGTTCTTC.

The V and J genes are TRBV10-3 and TRBJ1-2; D remains ambiguous. The CDR3 runs to 12 residues. In germline, CDR1 is ENHRY, CDR2 SYGVKD. V lost 9 bases and J 4 bases, leaving 12 bases between the germline ends. The CDR3 region has the DNA TGTGCCATAGGCGAGGGATCCTATGGCTACACCTTC. This translates into CAIGEGSYGYTF.

V usage is TRBV3-1 (or the pseudogene TRBV3-2) and J usage is TRBJ2-1; possible D gene TRBD2, 6 bases. Germline values: CDR1 LGHDT, CDR2 YNNKEL (reference sequence). Trimming removed 2 bases from V and 0 bases from J, with 14 bases in between. CDR3 length: 17 residues. In DNA form, the CDR3 reads TGTGCCAGCAGCCAACCTTCAGCGGGCCGCTCCTACAATGAGCAGTTCTTC. It translates to CASSQPSAGRSYNEQFF.

The chain employs TRBV27 and TRBJ2-1; D may be TRBD2 (6 bases). Germline V gene data show CDR1 as MNHEY and CDR2 as SMNVEV (reference sequence). Trimming removed 5 bases at V and 8 bases at J, with 19 bases between. CDR3 length: 15 residues. CDR3 bases: TGTGCCAGCAGTCTGGCAACTAGCATTAGCGATGAGCAGTTCTTC. Translating it yields CASSLATSISDEQFF.

The chain employs TRBV10-1 and TRBJ1-2; a weak D match, TRBD1 (5 bases). The V and J ends lost 2 bases and 4 bases respectively, with 8 bases between them. The CDR3 consists of 13 residues. Germline CDR1 and CDR2: WNHNN and SYGVQD (reference sequence). Here the CDR3 DNA reads TGCGCCAGCAGTGAGGTGGGGGGCTATGGCTACACCTTC. The encoded protein is CASSEVGGYGYTF.

This chain connects TRBV18 to TRBJ2-1, with TRBD2 identical over 12 bases. The V gene's germline CDR1 is KGHSH and CDR2 LQKENI. The ends lost 3 bases at V and 1 base at J; junction bases unmatched: 7. The CDR3 is made up of 18 amino acids. CDR3 loop: CASSPTSGGVGSYNEQFF. The CDR3 bases are TGTGCCAGCTCACCGACTAGCGGGGGAGTGGGGTCCTACAATGAGCAGTTCTTC.

The genes are TRBV6-2 or TRBV6-3 and TRBJ2-7, with 7 bases that match TRBD2. CDR3 size: 16 residues. The V segment lost 1 base and the J segment 7 bases; nucleotides outside the gene matches: 13. Germline-derived CDR1 and CDR2 are MNHEY and SVGEGT. This CDR3 reads CASSYFPGEGRREQYF. In DNA, the CDR3 is TGTGCCAGCAGTTACTTTCCGGGGGAGGGCCGTAGGGAGCAGTACTTC.

The chain recombines TRBV30 with TRBJ1-1, with unresolved D. Germline V gene lookup returns CDR1 GTSNPN and CDR2 SVGIG (reference sequence). With 0 bases removed from V and 10 bases from J, the gap between germline ends came to 15 bases. The CDR3 extends over 13 amino acids. The CDR3 region is CAWSVPGNFGAFF. The CDR3 coding sequence is TGTGCCTGGAGTGTCCCAGGCAACTTCGGAGCTTTCTTT. The entire variable domain, with the rest obtained from reference TRBV30 and TRBJ1-1, is as follows: SQTIHQWPATLVQPVGSPLSLECTVEGTSNPNLYWYRQAAGRGLQLLFYSVGIGQISSEVPQNLSASRPQDRQFILSSKKLLLSDSGFYLCAWSVPGNFGAFFGQGTRLTVV.

This clone was seen once. This sequence joins TRBV9 and TRBJ1-6; 10 bases are a match to TRBD1. The junction had 4 bases not matched to a gene; V was cut back by 0 bases and J by 7 bases. Germline V gene sequence: CDR1 SGDLS, CDR2 YYNGEE. This CDR3 region has 16 residues. DNA of the CDR3: TGTGCCAGCAGCGTAGCCCCGGGACAGGGGAATTCACCCCTCCACTTT. Residues: CASSVAPGQGNSPLHF.

V gene TRBV7-9 combines with J gene TRBJ2-7, with TRBD1 identical over 10 bases. Losses at the gene ends were 8 bases for V and 0 bases for J; bases not matched to a gene: 4. CDR3 length: 14 amino acids. Looked up from germline, CDR1 is SEHNR and CDR2 is FQNEAQ (reference sequence). CDR3 in amino acids: CASSRTGGSYEQYF. The CDR3 DNA reads as TGTGCCAGCTCTCGGACAGGGGGCTCCTACGAGCAGTACTTC.

The chain recombines TRBV7-9 with TRBJ2-7; 9 nucleotides match TRBD1. Germline lookup yields CDR1 SEHNR and CDR2 FQNEAQ (reference sequence). Trimming cost V 4 bases and J 5 bases; bases outside gene matches: 9. This CDR3 region has 15 residues. The CDR3 nucleotides read TGTGCCAGCAGCTCCCGGGACAGGGTGGTTAACGAGCAGTACTTC. Its protein is CASSSRDRVVNEQYF.

This clone was counted a single time. The genes are TRBV5-6 and TRBJ1-2; 11 bases align to TRBD1. Germline V gene data show CDR1 as SGHDT and CDR2 as YYEEEE. The CDR3 length is 14 residues. V dropped 3 bases and J dropped 8; count of bases not matched to a gene: 6. CDR3 residues: CASSSGQGALGYTF. CDR3 coding DNA: TGTGCCAGCAGCTCAGGACAGGGGGCTTTAGGCTACACCTTC.

The genes are TRBV30 and TRBJ2-5; 9 bases align to TRBD2. This CDR3 has 16 residues. Germline CDR1 reads GTSNPN; CDR2 reads SVGIG (reference sequence). Trimming removed 3 bases from V and 1 base from J; junction bases left unmatched: 9. The CDR3 loop is CAWSPSASGVQETQYF. The CDR3 DNA reads TGTGCCTGGAGCCCGAGCGCTAGCGGGGTCCAAGAGACCCAGTACTTC. The variable domain in full, with the rest retrieved from reference TRBV30 and TRBJ2-5, is SQTIHQWPATLVQPVGSPLSLECTVEGTSNPNLYWYRQAAGRGLQLLFYSVGIGQISSEVPQNLSASRPQDRQFILSSKKLLLSDSGFYLCAWSPSASGVQETQYFGPGTRLLVL.

J is TRBJ1-2 and V is TRBV30; D uncertain. V shed 3 bases and J shed 8 bases, with 10 bases lying between them. The CDR3 consists of 11 residues. From germline, CDR1 is GTSNPN and CDR2 SVGIG (reference sequence). The CDR3 spells CAWRVTVGYTF. The CDR3 DNA is TGTGCCTGGAGGGTCACGGTCGGCTACACCTTC.

The V gene is TRBV18, the J gene TRBJ2-5; D perhaps matches TRBD2 (5 bases). Germline CDR1 KGHSH, CDR2 LQKENI. This CDR3 region has 15 residues. V gave up 4 bases and J gave up 5 bases, with 17 bases separating them. As DNA, the CDR3 is TGTGCCAGCTCACTCCCCCCCACGACGGGGGAGACCCAGTACTTC. Translated: CASSLPPTTGETQYF.